These 11 T cell receptor beta chains share one sample of origin, sequenced in a study of tissue T cells after allogeneic stem cell transplantation. Produced via immunoSEQ multiplex PCR; TCRdb's table is partial and in-frame only. The sample consists of just over 9,000 clones, about 56% of them appearing once. Here the sequenced sample was tissue from the jejunum, taken at autopsy. Receptors were obtained from a female donor aged 60 or older with lung cancer.

This clone was detected only a few times. V and J are TRBV4-1 and TRBJ1-2; TRBD1 agrees at 9 bases. V shed 4 bases, J shed 5 bases, and the junction held 11 bases outside the gene matches. This CDR3 is 16 amino acids long. The germline CDR1 and CDR2 sequences are MGHRA and YSYEKL. CDR3 residues: CASSRQTGGVSYGYTF. DNA for the CDR3: TGCGCCAGCAGCCGTCAAACAGGGGGCGTCTCTTATGGCTACACCTTC.

This clone was picked up a small number of times. The chain combines TRBV19 with TRBJ2-1; D gene ambiguous. Germline-derived CDR1 and CDR2 are LNHDA and SQIVND (reference sequence). The CDR3 covers 11 residues. Between the trimmed V and J ends, which lost 5 bases and 5 bases, there was a span of 4 bases. CDR3 amino acids: CASSANNEQFF. DNA for the CDR3: TGTGCCAGTAGTGCGAACAATGAGCAGTTCTTC.

V gene TRBV7-9 combines with J gene TRBJ2-3; D perhaps matches TRBD1 (7 bases). The CDR3 spans 15 residues. Trimming removed 7 bases from V and 0 bases from J, with 14 bases in between. Germline values: CDR1 SEHNR, CDR2 FQNEAQ (reference sequence). The CDR3 here is CASNIQGGSTDTQYF. The CDR3 DNA reads as TGTGCCAGCAACATCCAGGGGGGCAGCACAGATACGCAGTATTTT.

This clone has just one count. V and J are TRBV10-1 and TRBJ2-2; D assignment may be TRBD1 or TRBD2 (5 bases each). Looked up from germline, CDR1 is WNHNN and CDR2 is SYGVQD (reference sequence). Between the trimmed V and J ends, which lost 4 bases and 1 base, there was a span of 10 bases. The CDR3 runs 15 residues. The CDR3 region has the DNA TGCGCCAGCAGTGGGGACCTGAGGAACACCGGGGAGCTGTTTTTT. This codes for CASSGDLRNTGELFF.

The chain combines TRBV5-6 with TRBJ2-5; D unresolved. The V gene lost 2 bases and the J gene lost 3 bases, with 8 bases spanning the gap. CDR1 is SGHDT, CDR2 YYEEEE, per germline. The CDR3 length is 13 residues. CDR3 residues: CASSFLAKETQYF. The CDR3 DNA reads as TGTGCCAGCAGCTTTTTGGCCAAAGAGACCCAGTACTTC.

This clone is judged medium-sized. J is TRBJ2-7 and V is TRBV5-6, with TRBD1 as a possible D gene (5 bases). The CDR3 has 14 residues. V lost 1 base to trimming and J lost 2 bases, with 10 bases between them. Looked up from germline, CDR1 is SGHDT and CDR2 is YYEEEE. CDR3 region: CASSLTGYTYEQYF. The CDR3 region has the DNA TGTGCCAGCAGCTTGACAGGATATACCTACGAGCAGTACTTC.

The chain is built from TRBV7-2 and TRBJ1-3, with 7 bases aligning to TRBD1. The V gene's germline CDR1 is SGHTA and CDR2 FQGNSA. The CDR3 totals 15 residues. V lost 6 bases, J lost 0 bases, and 5 bases stayed unmatched. The CDR3 coding sequence is TGTGCCAGCAGGGGACAGCTTGACTCTGGAAACACCATATATTTT. Its translation is CASRGQLDSGNTIYF. Full variable domain (rest looked up from reference TRBV7-2 and TRBJ1-3): GAGVSQSPSNKVTEKGKDVELRCDPISGHTALYWYRQSLGQGLEFLIYFQGNSAPDKSGLPSDRFSAERTGGSVSTLTIQRTQQEDSAVYLCASRGQLDSGNTIYFGEGSWLTVV.

This chain connects TRBV5-1 to TRBJ1-6, with no clear D. CDR1 is SGHRS and CDR2 is YFSETQ in the germline V gene. V was clipped by 0 bases and J by 7 bases, with 8 bases between them. The CDR3 runs to 14 residues. CDR3 coding DNA: TGCGCCAGCAGCTTGGACGGAACGAATTCACCCCTCCACTTT. Its translation: CASSLDGTNSPLHF.

V usage is TRBV18 and J usage is TRBJ2-7, with TRBD1 matching 7 bases. The CDR3 covers 14 residues. CDR1 KGHSH and CDR2 LQKENI come from the germline V gene. The V and J ends lost 6 bases and 4 bases, in that order; junction bases with no gene match: 9. CDR3 amino acids: CASSSRDRVYEQYF. In DNA form, the CDR3 reads TGTGCCAGCTCGTCCCGGGACAGAGTGTACGAGCAGTACTTC.

V and J are TRBV7-6 and TRBJ2-7, with TRBD2 matching 12 bases. V was pared by 5 bases and J by 6 bases, with 8 bases of the junction left unmatched. This CDR3 has 15 residues. CDR1 and CDR2 (germline): SGHVS, FNYEAQ. The CDR3 sequence is CASSPRLAGDAEQYF. CDR3 nucleotide sequence: TGTGCCAGCAGCCCAAGACTAGCGGGAGACGCCGAGCAGTACTTC.

This chain connects TRBV5-1 to TRBJ1-3; 8 bases are shared with TRBD1. The CDR3 has 14 amino acids. Germline CDR1 is SGHRS and CDR2 is YFSETQ. J gave up 2 bases and V 4 bases, and 2 bases lay outside the gene matches. The CDR3 bases are TGCGCCAGCAGCCCAGGGGGCGCTGGAAACACCATATATTTT. This sequence encodes CASSPGGAGNTIYF.